The 22 T cell receptor beta chains given below trace back to one sample, sequenced in a study of T cell responses to AZD1222 COVID-19 vaccine. Clones were read by immunoSEQ multiplex PCR, and TCRdb kept only the in-frame ones, dropping some. This sample has about 97,000 clones; around 89% occur once, and the top ten carry under 8.5%. The material was peripheral blood, obtained on day 0 of AZD1222 vaccination. These receptor sequences come from an adult in good health.

The chain is built from TRBV7-2 and TRBJ2-1; possibly TRBD1 for D (6 bases). CDR1 is SGHTA and CDR2 is FQGNSA in the germline V gene. Deletions cut 5 bases from V and 5 bases from J, with 19 bases between. CDR3 size: 16 residues. This chain's CDR3 is CASSPHRAGDHNEQFF. The CDR3 nucleotides read TGTGCCAGCAGCCCCCATAGGGCAGGGGACCACAATGAGCAGTTCTTC.

The rearrangement links TRBV19 to TRBJ1-5; 10 positions agree with TRBD1. Germline CDR1 LNHDA, CDR2 SQIVND (reference sequence). CDR3 length: 14 residues. The V gene end was trimmed by 6 bases and the J gene end by 5 bases; junction bases not matched to a gene: 4. CDR3 amino acids: CASSETGGHQPQHF. CDR3 nucleotides: TGTGCCAGTAGCGAGACAGGGGGCCATCAGCCCCAGCATTTT.

CDR3 sequence: CASSTAGGTGELFF. CDR3 nucleotide sequence: TGTGCCAGCAGCACGGCCGGGGGCACCGGGGAGCTGTTTTTT. The chain has TRBV7-2 and TRBJ2-2; D is possibly TRBD2 (6 bases). The V end was cut by 5 bases, the J end by 4 bases, with 11 bases between. CDR1 and CDR2 (germline): SGHTA, FQGNSA. This CDR3 contains 14 residues. Full variable domain (outside the CDR3, taken from reference TRBV7-2 and TRBJ2-2): GAGVSQSPSNKVTEKGKDVELRCDPISGHTALYWYRQSLGQGLEFLIYFQGNSAPDKSGLPSDRFSAERTGGSVSTLTIQRTQQEDSAVYLCASSTAGGTGELFFGEGSRLTVL.

V gene TRBV4-2 combines with J gene TRBJ1-2; 8 bases align to TRBD1. The CDR3 length is 16 residues. V was pared by 0 bases and J by 6 bases, with 9 bases of the junction left unmatched. Germline lookup yields CDR1 LGHNA and CDR2 YNFKEQ. The CDR3 DNA reads TGTGCCAGCAGCCAAGATACCGGACAGGGTCGGAATGGCTACACCTTC. The encoded protein is CASSQDTGQGRNGYTF.

The rearrangement uses TRBV11-3 and TRBJ2-7; TRBD2 matches 7 bases. This CDR3 is 14 amino acids long. Trimming took 5 bases from V and 4 from J; bases not matched to a gene: 8. Germline CDR1 is SGHNT and CDR2 is YENEEA. CDR3 protein: CASSPGGGRYEQYF. The DNA of the CDR3 is TGTGCCAGCAGCCCGGGGGGAGGGCGATACGAGCAGTACTTC.

The chain is built from TRBV10-3 and TRBJ2-7, with D possibly matching TRBD1 (6 bases). The CDR3 is 11 residues long. Germline lookup yields CDR1 ENHRY and CDR2 SYGVKD. Trimming removed 9 bases at V and 4 bases at J, with 10 bases between. CDR3 nucleotides: TGTGCCATTCAGGGGAATTACGAGCAGTACTTC. Protein product: CAIQGNYEQYF.

The rearrangement uses TRBV18 and TRBJ1-6; D remains unclear. The germline V gene encodes CDR1 KGHSH and CDR2 LQKENI. The CDR3 totals 14 residues. V gave up 2 bases and J gave up 7 bases, with 9 bases separating them. CDR3 amino acids: CASSPWTENSPLHF. CDR3 in DNA: TGTGCCAGCTCACCATGGACGGAGAATTCACCCCTCCACTTT.

CDR3 protein: CASSVQLPGGAGGELFF. Written as DNA, the CDR3 is TGTGCCAGCAGCGTTCAACTACCAGGGGGCGCCGGCGGGGAGCTGTTTTTT. V is TRBV9 and J is TRBJ2-2, with TRBD1 matching 8 bases. Germline assignment: CDR1 SGDLS and CDR2 YYNGEE. Losses at the gene ends were 2 bases for V and 7 bases for J; bases not matched to a gene: 13. The CDR3 runs to 17 residues. Variable domain in full (rest from reference TRBV9 and TRBJ2-2): DSGVTQTPKHLITATGQRVTLRCSPRSGDLSVYWYQQSLDQGLQFLIQYYNGEERAKGNILERFSAQQFPDLHSELNLSSLELGDSALYFCASSVQLPGGAGGELFFGEGSRLTVL.

The gene calls are TRBV7-2 and TRBJ2-3; D gene unclear. V was pared by 4 bases and J by 4 bases, with 15 bases between. This CDR3 comprises 15 residues. Per germline, CDR1 SGHTA and CDR2 FQGNSA. The CDR3 loop reads CASSSLAGRADTQYF. In DNA form, the CDR3 reads TGTGCCAGCAGCTCTCTTGCTGGCCGCGCAGATACGCAGTATTTT.

With respect to this clone: Other DNA sequences in the same sample also yield this CDR3. This sequence joins TRBV6-5 and TRBJ2-5, with 11 bases that match TRBD2. Germline loops: CDR1 MNHEY, CDR2 SVGAGI. This CDR3 has 15 amino acids. J was trimmed by 4 bases and V by 0 bases; bases with no gene match: 1. CDR3 bases: TGTGCCAGCAGTTACTCACTAGCGGGGGCAGAGACCCAGTACTTC. Residues: CASSYSLAGAETQYF.

The chain couples TRBV10-3 to TRBJ2-7; 7 positions agree with TRBD1. This CDR3 has 15 amino acids. J was trimmed by 1 base and V by 5 bases; bases with no gene match: 8. The germline V gene encodes CDR1 ENHRY and CDR2 SYGVKD. The CDR3 loop reads CAISKDRVPSYEQYF. The CDR3 DNA reads as TGTGCCATCAGTAAAGACAGGGTCCCTTCCTACGAGCAGTACTTC.

This chain connects TRBV5-1 to TRBJ1-3, with TRBD1 matching over 7 bases. The CDR3 covers 20 residues. Looked up from germline, CDR1 is SGHRS and CDR2 is YFSETQ. The trim removed 3 bases at V and 1 base at J, leaving 19 bases unmatched. The CDR3 bases are TGCGCCAGCAGCTCGTGGGGGACAGCTGATTTAACCGAATCTGGAAACACCATATATTTT. Translating gives CASSSWGTADLTESGNTIYF.

The J gene is TRBJ1-6, the V gene TRBV5-1; unclear D gene. V lost 0 bases, J lost 7 bases, and 11 bases lay in between. CDR3 length equals 15 residues. Germline assignment: CDR1 SGHRS and CDR2 YFSETQ. The CDR3 coding sequence is TGCGCCAGCAGCTTGGGACGGAGGAGAAATTCACCCCTCCACTTT. It codes for CASSLGRRRNSPLHF.

The J gene is TRBJ2-3, the V gene TRBV18; D uncertain. The CDR3 is 12 residues long. The germline V and J ends were trimmed by 4 bases and 3 bases, with 5 bases remaining between them. Germline-derived CDR1 and CDR2 are KGHSH and LQKENI. CDR3 protein: CASSLQTDTQYF. The DNA of the CDR3 is TGTGCCAGCTCACTACAAACAGATACGCAGTATTTT.

The genes are TRBV9 and TRBJ2-3; 8 bases are a match to TRBD2. The germline gives CDR1 SGDLS, CDR2 YYNGEE. The CDR3 extends over 16 amino acids. Losses at the gene ends were 0 bases for V and 1 base for J; bases not matched to a gene: 4. Here the CDR3 reads CASSVGGSGGTDTQYF. In DNA, the CDR3 is TGTGCCAGCAGCGTAGGGGGTAGCGGGGGCACAGATACGCAGTATTTT. Drawing the rest from reference TRBV9 and TRBJ2-3, the complete variable domain is DSGVTQTPKHLITATGQRVTLRCSPRSGDLSVYWYQQSLDQGLQFLIQYYNGEERAKGNILERFSAQQFPDLHSELNLSSLELGDSALYFCASSVGGSGGTDTQYFGPGTRLTVL.

The V call is TRBV29-1, the J call TRBJ1-2, with a possible D match to TRBD1 (5 bases). The CDR3 is 15 amino acids. V was pared by 1 base and J by 2 bases, with 14 bases between. Germline loops: CDR1 SQVTM, CDR2 ANQGSEA. The CDR3 DNA reads TGCAGCGTTGAAGTAACAGGATCTCTGAACTATGGCTACACCTTC. Translating it yields CSVEVTGSLNYGYTF. Supplemented by reference TRBV29-1 and TRBJ1-2, the full variable domain reads SAVISQKPSRDICQRGTSLTIQCQVDSQVTMMFWYRQQPGQSLTLIATANQGSEATYESGFVIDKFPISRPNLTFSTLTVSNMSPEDSSIYLCSVEVTGSLNYGYTFGSGTRLTVV.

The rearrangement links TRBV27 to TRBJ1-4; D unclear. The CDR3 covers 18 residues. V was clipped by 0 bases and J by 8 bases, with 22 bases between them. Germline lookup yields CDR1 MNHEY and CDR2 SMNVEV (reference sequence). CDR3: CASSLSTSGAITREKLFF. In nucleotides, the CDR3 is TGTGCCAGCAGTTTATCCACTAGCGGAGCCATCACCAGGGAAAAACTGTTTTTT. The whole variable domain, filled in from reference TRBV27 and TRBJ1-4, reads EAQVTQNPRYLITVTGKKLTVTCSQNMNHEYMSWYRQDPGLGLRQIYYSMNVEVTDKGDVPEGYKVSRKEKRNFPLILESPSPNQTSLYFCASSLSTSGAITREKLFFGSGTQLSVL.

The CDR3 region is CASSPGTSGLQETQYF. The DNA for the CDR3 is TGCGCCAGCAGCCCTGGGACTAGCGGACTCCAAGAGACCCAGTACTTC. This rearrangement joins TRBV5-1 to TRBJ2-5, with 11 bases lining up with TRBD2. V was pared by 4 bases and J by 1 base, with 6 bases of the junction left unmatched. Germline CDR1 and CDR2: SGHRS and YFSETQ. The CDR3 consists of 16 residues.

This clone has only one observation. V is TRBV11-2 and J is TRBJ1-5; 8 bases agree with TRBD1. The trim removed 4 bases at V and 4 bases at J, leaving 3 bases unmatched. The CDR3 extends over 14 amino acids. The germline V gene encodes CDR1 SGHAT and CDR2 FQNNGV. CDR3 region: CASSSDRANQPQHF. The CDR3 bases are TGTGCCAGCAGCTCGGACAGGGCAAATCAGCCCCAGCATTTT.

The chain recombines TRBV6-4 with TRBJ2-5; D unclear. With 4 bases removed from V and 2 bases from J, the gap between germline ends came to 14 bases. CDR3 size: 15 residues. CDR1 is MRHNA, CDR2 SNTAGT, per germline. CDR3 sequence reads: CASSAMSGPQETQYF. DNA for the CDR3: TGTGCCAGCAGTGCGATGTCAGGTCCTCAAGAGACCCAGTACTTC.

V is TRBV12-3 or TRBV12-4 and J is TRBJ1-2; 7 bases are shared with TRBD1. This CDR3 is built from 12 residues. Germline trimming cut 10 bases from V and 5 bases from J; bases unmatched to any gene: 7. CDR3 DNA: TGTGCCATCGACAGGGAAACTTATGGCTACACCTTC. Translated, it gives CAIDRETYGYTF.

The chain combines TRBV6-5 with TRBJ2-1; TRBD1 aligns across 9 bases. CDR1 and CDR2 (germline): MNHEY, SVGAGI. The junction had 7 bases not matched to a gene; V was cut back by 7 bases and J by 6 bases. CDR3 size: 14 residues. Here the CDR3 reads CASIRTGAGNEQFF. CDR3 in DNA: TGTGCCAGCATTCGGACAGGGGCGGGCAATGAGCAGTTCTTC.